This TCR beta chain is drawn from a study of T cell responses to AZD1222 COVID-19 vaccine. Clones were sequenced by immunoSEQ multiplex PCR, and TCRdb holds only the in-frame ones, with some missing. The table shows 100,000 to 120,000 clones, with roughly 90% occurring only once. The sample holds one count of this clone. What it binds is unknown. Study-level points and caveats: After two AZD1222 doses, spike-specific TCR breadth and depth rose versus day 0.

Per germline, CDR1 MGHRA and CDR2 YSYEKL. V was pared by 0 bases and J by 4 bases, with 12 bases between. This CDR3 spans 15 amino acids. The specimen was peripheral blood, collected on day 0 of AZD1222 vaccination. The receptor comes from an adult in good health. The rearrangement uses TRBV4-1 and TRBJ1-1; a weak D match, TRBD1 (5 bases). CDR3 DNA sequence: TGCGCCAGCAGCCAAGAGGGACCGGGGGTCACTGAAGCTTTCTTT. Protein product: CASSQEGPGVTEAFF.